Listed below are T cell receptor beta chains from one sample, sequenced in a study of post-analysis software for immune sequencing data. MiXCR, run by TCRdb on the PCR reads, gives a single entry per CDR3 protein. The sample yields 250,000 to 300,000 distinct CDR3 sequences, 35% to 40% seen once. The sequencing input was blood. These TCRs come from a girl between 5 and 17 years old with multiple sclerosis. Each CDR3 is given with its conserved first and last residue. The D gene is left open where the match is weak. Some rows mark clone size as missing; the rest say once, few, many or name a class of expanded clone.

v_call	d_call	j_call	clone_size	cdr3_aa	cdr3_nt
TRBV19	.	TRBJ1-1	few	CASSAGMGLNTEAFF	TGTGCCAGTAGTGCAGGGATGGGCTTGAACACTGAAGCTTTCTTT
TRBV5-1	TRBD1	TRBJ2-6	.	CASSFDRAVSGANVLTF	TGCGCCAGCAGCTTCGACAGGGCGGTCTCTGGGGCCAACGTCCTGACTTTC
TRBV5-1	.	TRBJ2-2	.	CASSRTESGELFF	TGCGCCAGCAGTCGGACAGAGTCAGGGGAGCTGTTTTTT
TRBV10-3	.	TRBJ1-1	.	CAISATTGSTEAFF	TGTGCCATCAGCGCCACAACGGGTAGCACTGAAGCTTTCTTT
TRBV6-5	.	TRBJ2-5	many	CASRTGTQETQYF	TGTGCCAGCAGAACCGGGACGCAAGAGACCCAGTACTTC
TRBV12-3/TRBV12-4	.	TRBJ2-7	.	CASSTGRAEREQYF	TGTGCCAGCAGTACCGGCCGAGCAGAACGCGAGCAGTACTTC
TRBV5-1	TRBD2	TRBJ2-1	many	CASSLELAGYNEQFF	TGCGCCAGCAGCTTGGAGCTAGCGGGGTACAATGAGCAGTTCTTC
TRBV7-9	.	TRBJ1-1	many	CASSLALAEGAFF	TGTGCCAGCAGCTTAGCGCTGGCAGAAGGGGCTTTCTTT
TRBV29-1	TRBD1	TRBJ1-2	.	CSVGQGADDGYTF	TGCAGCGTTGGACAGGGGGCAGACGATGGCTACACCTTC
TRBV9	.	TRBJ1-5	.	CASSMRRYSNQPQHF	TGTGCCAGCAGCATGCGACGGTATAGCAATCAGCCCCAGCATTTT
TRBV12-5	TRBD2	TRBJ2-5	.	CASGLSPRTSGNNEQYF	TGTGCTAGTGGTTTGTCCCCGCGAACTAGCGGGAACAATGAGCAGTACTTC
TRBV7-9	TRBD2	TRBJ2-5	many	CASSASGRIETQYF	TGTGCCAGCAGCGCTAGCGGGAGAATTGAGACCCAGTACTTC
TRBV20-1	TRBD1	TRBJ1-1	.	CSANTGGLEAFF	TGCAGTGCAAATACAGGGGGCCTTGAAGCTTTCTTT
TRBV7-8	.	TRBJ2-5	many	CASSFMTRAQETQYF	TGTGCCAGCAGCTTCATGACTAGGGCACAAGAGACCCAGTACTTC
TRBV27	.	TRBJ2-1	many	CASSSSLVPNEQFF	TGTGCCAGCAGTTCGTCACTAGTTCCCAATGAGCAGTTCTTC
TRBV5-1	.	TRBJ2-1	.	CASGAWGIELSVGNEQFF	TGCGCCAGTGGGGCCTGGGGGATCGAATTAAGCGTTGGGAATGAGCAGTTCTTC
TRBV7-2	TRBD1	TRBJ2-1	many	CASSFGTVYDEQFF	TGTGCCAGCAGCTTTGGGACAGTCTACGATGAGCAGTTCTTC
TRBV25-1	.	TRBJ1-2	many	CASSEPGSVGGYTF	TGTGCCAGCAGTGAACCTGGGTCTGTTGGTGGCTACACCTTC
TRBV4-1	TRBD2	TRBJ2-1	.	CASSRDYPYNEQFF	TGCGCCAGCAGCCGGGACTACCCATACAATGAGCAGTTCTTC
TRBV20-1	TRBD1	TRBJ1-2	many	CSAERAGTGGYGYTF	TGCAGTGCAGAAAGGGCAGGGACAGGGGGATATGGCTACACCTTC
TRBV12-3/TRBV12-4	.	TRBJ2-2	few	CASSPAWGRITGELFF	TGTGCCAGCAGTCCCGCATGGGGGCGGATCACCGGGGAGCTGTTTTTT
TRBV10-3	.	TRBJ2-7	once	CAISNPRGEQYF	TGTGCCATCAGCAACCCTAGGGGCGAGCAGTACTTC
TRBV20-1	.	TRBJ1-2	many	CSARRENDGYTF	TGCAGTGCTAGACGGGAGAACGATGGCTACACCTTC
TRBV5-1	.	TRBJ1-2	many	CASSSGTGGYTF	TGCGCCAGCAGCTCCGGGACGGGCGGCTACACCTTC
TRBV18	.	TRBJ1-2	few	CASSFYGGYTF	TGTGCCAGCTCGTTCTATGGAGGCTACACCTTC
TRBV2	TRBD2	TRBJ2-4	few	CASRYILAGEGDIQYF	TGTGCCAGCAGATACATACTAGCGGGAGAAGGGGACATTCAGTACTTC
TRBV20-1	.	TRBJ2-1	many	CSARDHSDASSYNEQFF	TGCAGTGCTAGAGATCATTCGGACGCCAGCTCCTACAATGAGCAGTTCTTC
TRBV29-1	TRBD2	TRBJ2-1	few	CSAGAGGRVNEQFF	TGCAGCGCCGGCGCGGGAGGGCGGGTGAATGAGCAGTTCTTC
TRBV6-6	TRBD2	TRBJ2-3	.	CASSYSKRGAPTDTQYF	TGTGCCAGCAGTTACTCGAAGCGGGGGGCCCCCACAGATACGCAGTATTTT
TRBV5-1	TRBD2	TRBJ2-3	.	CASPGGVGTDTQYF	TGCGCCAGCCCTGGGGGGGTCGGCACAGATACGCAGTATTTT
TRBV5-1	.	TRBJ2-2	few	CASSLGGAQNTGELFF	TGCGCCAGCAGCCTGGGGGGAGCGCAGAACACCGGGGAGCTGTTTTTT
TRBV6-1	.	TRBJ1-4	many	CASSSNEKLFF	TGTGCCAGCAGTTCCAATGAAAAACTGTTTTTT
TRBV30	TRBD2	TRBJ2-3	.	CAWSGRVTDTQYF	TGTGCCTGGAGCGGGAGGGTAACAGATACGCAGTATTTT
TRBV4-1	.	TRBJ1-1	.	CATSSPTGNIGASGAFF	TGCGCCACCAGCTCCCCAACAGGGAACATTGGTGCTTCGGGCGCTTTCTTT
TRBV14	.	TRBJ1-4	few	CASSQWGEGEKLFF	TGTGCCAGCAGCCAGTGGGGCGAAGGAGAAAAACTGTTTTTT
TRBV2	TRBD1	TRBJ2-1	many	CASSPLGTGVNEQFF	TGTGCCAGCAGTCCTCTGGGGACAGGGGTCAATGAGCAGTTCTTC
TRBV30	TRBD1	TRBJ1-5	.	CAWDRVNQPQHF	TGTGCCTGGGACAGGGTCAATCAGCCCCAGCATTTT
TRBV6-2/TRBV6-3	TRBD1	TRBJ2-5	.	CASRGQGRNEQYF	TGTGCCAGCAGGGGACAGGGGAGGAATGAGCAGTACTTC
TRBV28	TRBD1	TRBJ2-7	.	CAIRGTGGSYEQYF	TGTGCCATAAGGGGTACAGGGGGCTCCTACGAGCAGTACTTC
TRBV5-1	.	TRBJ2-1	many	CASSPAGLRPNNEQFF	TGCGCCAGCAGCCCGGCGGGGCTACGGCCCAACAATGAGCAGTTCTTC
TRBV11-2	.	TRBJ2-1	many	CASSFPRLADSQRSYNEQFF	TGTGCCAGCAGCTTTCCAAGGTTAGCGGATAGTCAGAGATCCTACAATGAGCAGTTCTTC
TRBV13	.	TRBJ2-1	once	CASSLGAHGGYNEQFF	TGTGCCAGCAGCTTAGGAGCCCACGGAGGGTACAATGAGCAGTTCTTC
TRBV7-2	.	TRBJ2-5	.	CASSSYGETQYF	TGTGCCAGCAGCTCCTACGGAGAGACCCAGTACTTC